This entry describes one T cell receptor (beta chain). What it binds is not known. CDR1 SEHNR and CDR2 FQNEAQ come from the germline V gene (reference sequence). Trimming shortened V by 2 bases and J by 5 bases, and 12 bases separated the two germline ends. This CDR3 comprises 14 residues. Data came from immunoSEQ multiplex PCR; TCRdb stores just in-frame clones and leaves some out. Of approximately 140,000 clones listed, 94% are singletons. The data were taken from a study of T cell responses to AZD1222 COVID-19 vaccine. Study background: Pooled together were second doses at about 4 or about 12 weeks. Study results and limitations: Breadth and depth of Spike-specific TCRs rose after two AZD1222 doses. Seropositive at baseline were only a handful of AZD1222 recipients.

The chain employs TRBV7-9 and TRBJ1-1, with TRBD1 as a possible D gene (5 bases). The source is an adult in good health. The source material was peripheral blood, sampled on day 0 of AZD1222 vaccination. The CDR3 nucleotides read TGTGCCAGCAGCTTACTCGAGGGGAAGACTGAAGCTTTCTTT. This encodes CASSLLEGKTEAFF.